The clone carrying this TCR beta chain showed up many times. This record belongs to a study of T cells in Graves' hyperthyroidism and ophthalmopathy. The CDR3 is 14 residues long. Germline V gene data show CDR1 as SGHRS and CDR2 as YFSETQ. Trimming took 4 bases from V and 1 from J, leaving 12 bases between them. TCR beta CDR3 sequences were amplified from RNA transcripts. First-round RT-PCR with HTBI primers amplified the TCR CDR3 region. TCRdb analysed the multiplex PCR reads with MiXCR anew, one entry per CDR3 protein. The table shows 500,000 to 750,000 distinct CDR3 sequences, with 40% to 55% occurring only once.

V is TRBV5-1 and J is TRBJ2-7, with D perhaps being TRBD1 or TRBD2 (5 bases each). This sequence was found in a woman between 18 and 30 years old with Graves' hyperthyroidism. Sequenced sample: peripheral blood or thyroid tissue (not recorded which). CDR3 nucleotides: TGCGCCAGCAGCCGTGGGGGACGGTCCTACGAGCAGTACTTC. Encoded protein: CASSRGGRSYEQYF.